This TCR beta chain was observed in a study of blood T cell repertoires in COVID-19. This table comes from immunoSEQ multiplex PCR, and its TCRdb copy is limited to in-frame clones, with some not included. This table has approximately 220,000 clones, over 75% appearing once. The V gene's germline CDR1 is LNHNV and CDR2 YYDKDF (reference sequence). Trimming stripped 0 bases from V and 0 bases from J, with 6 bases between. The CDR3 is 15 residues long. The participants were between roughly 18 and 100 years old and came from about two dozen US areas. Participant-reported clinical history was the basis for cohort assignment.

The clonotype comes from a woman under 30 in a cohort exposed to, infected with or recovered from COVID-19 (not recorded which). What was sequenced was PBMCs or T cells enriched from blood (not recorded which). The chain is built from TRBV15 and TRBJ1-5; D unclear. In DNA form, the CDR3 reads TGTGCCACCAGCAGAGAACGGTATAGCAATCAGCCCCAGCATTTT. Translation: CATSRERYSNQPQHF.